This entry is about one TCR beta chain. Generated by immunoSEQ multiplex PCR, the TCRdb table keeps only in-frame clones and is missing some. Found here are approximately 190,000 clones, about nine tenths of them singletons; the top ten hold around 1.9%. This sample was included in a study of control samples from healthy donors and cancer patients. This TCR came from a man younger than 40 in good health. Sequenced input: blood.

In nucleotides, the CDR3 is TGTGCCAGTGATAAGACAGGGGGGGATAATTCACCCCTCCACTTT. Translating it yields CASDKTGGDNSPLHF. The V and J genes are TRBV19 and TRBJ1-6, with TRBD1 identical over 9 bases. Germline V gene data show CDR1 as LNHDA and CDR2 as SQIVND (reference sequence). This CDR3 has 15 amino acids. Trimming at V came to 8 bases and at J to 5 bases, leaving 7 bases not matched to a gene.